These 13 T cell receptor beta chains were sequenced from one sample in a study of beta chain features in type 1 diabetes. The investigators reverse transcribed all of the isolated RNA, so they sequenced expressed TCRB transcripts. Data came from immunoSEQ multiplex PCR; TCRdb stores just in-frame clones and leaves some out. This repertoire shows over 700,000 clones, 15% to 20% found once; its top ten account for about 0.02%. The sequenced sample consisted of naive CD4+ T cells from blood. The receptors stem from a woman between 18 and 29 years old in good health.

This clone has more than one count but fewer than ten. The chain links TRBV4-1 to TRBJ2-5; unclear D gene. The CDR3 totals 15 residues. Trimming left V 0 bases short and J 0 bases short, with 8 bases between. The germline V gene encodes CDR1 MGHRA and CDR2 YSYEKL. The CDR3 spells CASSQEVLYQETQYF. The CDR3 DNA sequence: TGCGCCAGCAGCCAAGAGGTGCTCTACCAAGAGACCCAGTACTTC.

This clone has just a few counts. This sample includes further DNA sequences coding for the same CDR3. J is TRBJ1-1 and V is TRBV14; D unresolved. The CDR3 extends over 13 amino acids. CDR1 is SGHDN, CDR2 FVKESK, per germline. The V gene lost 0 bases and the J gene lost 2 bases, with 4 bases spanning the gap. CDR3 residues: CASSQDRNTEAFF. The DNA for the CDR3 is TGTGCCAGCAGCCAAGACAGAAACACTGAAGCTTTCTTT.

This clone was seen more than once but under ten times. The gene calls are TRBV11-2 and TRBJ2-1; TRBD2 aligns across 13 bases. Trimming cost V 5 bases and J 9 bases; bases outside gene matches: 7. CDR3 length: 15 amino acids. In germline, CDR1 is SGHAT, CDR2 FQNNGV. The CDR3 loop is CASSNGLAGVFEQFF. CDR3 DNA: TGTGCCAGCAGCAACGGACTAGCGGGAGTTTTTGAGCAGTTCTTC.

The chain joins TRBV19 to TRBJ2-3; no firm D call. Looked up from germline, CDR1 is LNHDA and CDR2 is SQIVND (reference sequence). V lost 9 bases to trimming and J lost 6 bases, with 16 bases between them. This CDR3 contains 13 residues. CDR3: CASSRIEIDTQYF. Written as DNA, the CDR3 is TGTGCCAGCAGCCGGATCGAGATTGATACGCAGTATTTT.

This clone occurred a few times. The V gene is TRBV15, the J gene TRBJ2-1; D is uncertain. The CDR3 is made up of 11 amino acids. Per germline, CDR1 LNHNV and CDR2 YYDKDF (reference sequence). V was pared by 2 bases and J by 13 bases, with 9 bases between. CDR3: CATSRLTEQFF. CDR3 in DNA: TGTGCCACCAGCAGATTGACTGAACAGTTCTTC.

The CDR3 region has the DNA TGTGCCAGCAGCTCTTCGGGACAGGGGACCCATGAGCAGTTCTTC. Protein: CASSSSGQGTHEQFF. This chain joins TRBV7-2 and TRBJ2-1, with 10 bases fitting TRBD1. Germline V gene lookup returns CDR1 SGHTA and CDR2 FQGNSA. The CDR3 spans 15 residues. V lost 4 bases to trimming and J lost 8 bases; unmatched junction nucleotides: 8.

The chain recombines TRBV28 with TRBJ2-1; TRBD1 aligns across 9 bases. J lost 1 base, V lost 8 bases, and 9 bases had no gene match. Germline V lookup: CDR1 MDHEN, CDR2 SYDVKM. CDR3 length: 16 amino acids. Here the CDR3 DNA reads TGTGCCAGCGACGGACAGGGGACTTCTTCCTACAATGAGCAGTTCTTC. Translating it yields CASDGQGTSSYNEQFF.

The chain joins TRBV5-4 to TRBJ2-6; TRBD1 is a possible D gene (6 bases). The V gene lost 3 bases and the J gene lost 2 bases, with 9 bases spanning the gap. CDR1 is SGHNT, CDR2 YYREEE, per germline (reference sequence). This CDR3 is 15 amino acids long. CDR3 amino acids: CASSSQGAGANVLTF. The CDR3 nucleotides read TGTGCCAGCAGCTCACAGGGAGCTGGGGCCAACGTCCTGACTTTC.

The J gene is TRBJ2-3, the V gene TRBV18, with 8 positions matching TRBD2. With V trimmed by 1 base and J by 2 bases, 14 bases remained unmatched. CDR3 size: 19 residues. Germline V gives CDR1 KGHSH, CDR2 LQKENI. The CDR3 DNA reads TGTGCCAGCTCACCACGGTTAGCGGGATCCAAAACTAACACAGATACGCAGTATTTT. It specifies CASSPRLAGSKTNTDTQYF.

This clone occurred a few times. The chain combines TRBV4-1 with TRBJ2-1, with TRBD2 matching 12 bases. The germline gives CDR1 MGHRA, CDR2 YSYEKL. The J segment lost 4 bases and the V segment lost 8 bases, leaving 15 bases of the junction unmatched. The CDR3 contains 18 residues. The CDR3, as DNA: TGCGCCAGCCGGAAAGGACTAGCGGGAAAAGGGGGTTACAATGAGCAGTTCTTC. The encoded protein is CASRKGLAGKGGYNEQFF.

Only a few counts were recorded for this clone. V usage is TRBV6-5 and J usage is TRBJ1-1, with TRBD1 as a possible D gene (5 bases). The germline V and J ends were trimmed by 8 bases and 5 bases, with 15 bases remaining between them. The CDR3 sequence is 13 residues long. Germline V gene data show CDR1 as MNHEY and CDR2 as SVGAGI. CDR3 protein: CASYQGLGTEAFF. Written as DNA, the CDR3 is TGTGCCAGCTATCAGGGCTTGGGGACTGAAGCTTTCTTT.

The genes are TRBV6-1 and TRBJ1-4; 9 nucleotides line up with TRBD1. The CDR3 loop spans 13 amino acids. With 6 bases clipped from V and 12 bases from J, the junction kept 8 bases outside the gene matches. The germline V gene has CDR1 MNHNS and CDR2 SASEGT. CDR3 region: CASRQYRGQELFF. CDR3 in DNA: TGTGCCAGCAGACAATACAGGGGGCAGGAACTGTTTTTT.

This clone came up a few times. The rearrangement joins TRBV27 to TRBJ2-5; D remains ambiguous. Between the trimmed V and J ends, which lost 10 bases and 7 bases, there was a span of 7 bases. The CDR3 totals 9 residues. Germline V gene lookup returns CDR1 MNHEY and CDR2 SMNVEV (reference sequence). This chain's CDR3 is CATSVTQYF. The DNA of the CDR3 is TGTGCCACCTCGGTGACCCAGTACTTC.